The subject of this entry is one T cell receptor beta chain. What it binds is not known. The data were taken from a study of human T cells and chemical hapten exposure. Study-wide context: Per-sample variation in TCR yield stemmed mainly from small pooled library volume differences.

As the library was built, unique molecular identifiers were attached to individual cDNA molecules. In the original workflow: Samples ranged from roughly 20,000 to 750,000 TCRs, with a median of about 96,000. TCRdb itself ran the 5' RACE reads through MiXCR, one entry per CDR3 protein. These V and J calls derive from TCRdb rather than the authors' analysis. The table has more than 60,000 distinct CDR3 sequences, around 15% seen once; the top ten hold nearly 7%. Study findings and constraints: TCRs exceeding 1 in 1000 frequency stayed unchanged with DPC sensitization.

Germline lookup yields CDR1 SQVTM and CDR2 ANQGSEA. Trimming cost V 4 bases and J 3 bases, with 13 bases left between them. The CDR3 runs to 13 residues. Unfractionated whole blood yielded the extracted total RNA. The receptor was isolated from a female donor in good health. This chain connects TRBV29-1 to TRBJ2-7; D possibly corresponds to TRBD1 (6 bases). The CDR3 here is CSVGTDINYEQYF. Written as DNA, the CDR3 is TGCAGCGTTGGGACAGATATTAACTACGAGCAGTACTTC.